This TCR beta chain was sequenced during a study of Ad26.COV2.S vaccination and SARS-CoV-2 variants. Across the study: Dosing was one shot or two shots 56 days apart.

Assay: immunoSEQ multiplex PCR; the TCRdb copy retains only in-frame clones and omits some. The sample consists of hundreds of thousands of clones, roughly 90% of them appearing once. Concerning this clone itself: Its specificity is not known.

After removal of 5 bases from V and 2 bases from J, the junction contained 9 bases not matched to a gene. CDR1 and CDR2 (germline): MNHEY, SMNVEV (reference sequence). The CDR3 loop spans 15 amino acids. Treatment denoted: approximately 18 received Ad26.COV2.S at low or high dose, single or two shots; several received placebo; per-sample allocation not given. Each sample was drawn 63 days after the first injection (of vaccine or placebo). The study's findings and limits: Vaccine recipients showed a spike-specific TCR breadth that was higher than in placebo recipients.

This clonotype was obtained from a person aged 18 to 59 who received the Ad26.COV2.S COVID-19 vaccine or a placebo. Source: peripheral blood, taken in a trial of Ad26.COV2.S vaccine versus placebo. V and J are TRBV27 and TRBJ2-7, with TRBD1 identical over 7 bases. The CDR3 coding sequence is TGTGCCAGCAGTCCAGACAGGGTCCGGACCTACGAGCAGTACTTC. This codes for CASSPDRVRTYEQYF.